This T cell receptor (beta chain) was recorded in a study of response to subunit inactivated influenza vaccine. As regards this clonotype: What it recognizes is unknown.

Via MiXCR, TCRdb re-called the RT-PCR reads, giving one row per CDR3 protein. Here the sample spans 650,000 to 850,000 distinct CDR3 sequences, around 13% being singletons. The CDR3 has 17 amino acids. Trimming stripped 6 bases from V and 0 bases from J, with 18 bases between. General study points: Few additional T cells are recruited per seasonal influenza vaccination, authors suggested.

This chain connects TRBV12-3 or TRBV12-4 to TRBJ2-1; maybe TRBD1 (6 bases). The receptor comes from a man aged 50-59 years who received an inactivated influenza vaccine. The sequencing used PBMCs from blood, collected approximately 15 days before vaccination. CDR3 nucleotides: TGTGCCAGCAGAAATCCAACAGGGTCTCACTCCTACAATGAGCAGTTCTTC. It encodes CASRNPTGSHSYNEQFF.